The entry below describes one TCR beta chain. Its antigen remains undetermined. Base qualities are not provided; no much larger clone lies one nucleotide away. Receptor amplification or capture employed the immunoSEQ multiplex PCR assay. RNA was extracted from all samples and reverse transcribed into cDNA as template for TCR sequencing. SuperScript III was used to make first-strand cDNA, primed with a 2:1 mix of oligo-dT and random hexamers. A synthetic immune receptor repertoire was used to assess amplification bias, and residual bias was removed computationally. In the authors' own workflow: After raw reads were preprocessed to remove errors, the CDR3 was defined following IMGT conventions as running from the conserved cysteine to phenylalanine. Clonality was computed by normalizing Shannon entropy by log2 of the number of productive unique TCRs and subtracting the result from 1. Whether scalp clones were CD4 or CD8 was inferred by matching scalp TCRbeta sequences against CD4 and CD8 repertoires sorted from blood. The immuneACCESS repertoire file appears here via TCRdb, limited to in-frame rearrangements. These files lack a portion of the clones; in checked studies, under half of the deficit traces to unresolved V genes, and the cause of the others is not known. The V and J calls and clone size come from that table; D and trimming were worked out from the DNA. The sample records 90,000 to 130,000 clones, approximately 59% of which are singletons. The top ten constitute more than 20% of the sample.

The sample is drawn from a study of CD8+ T cells in alopecia areata (dated by TCRdb to 2016 to 2019). For the study in its entirety: High-throughput TCRbeta sequencing was used to examine T cell clonal expansion in alopecia areata in both the C3H/HeJ mouse model and human patients. Scalp tissue and sorted CD4+ and CD8+ peripheral blood T cells from patchy and totalis/universalis alopecia areata patients and from healthy controls were covered by human TCRbeta sequencing. Scalp clonality was compared across normal scalp (n=4), patchy alopecia areata scalp (n=8), and alopecia totalis/universalis scalp (n=8). The RNA source kit depended on sample type: the PAXgene miRNA kit for fixed scalp, the miRNeasy kit for PBMCs, and the RNeasy kit for mouse skin. TCRbeta CDR3 regions were amplified by immunoSEQ multiplex PCR with 35 Vbeta forward and 13 Jbeta reverse primers. The paper as a whole reports these results and caveats: Shared TCR sequences between patients were less evident than in mice, which may be partly attributable to HLA diversity in the patient population. Lesional scalp, especially in alopecia totalis/universalis, showed higher clonality and more expanded CD8+ clones than normal scalp, suggesting antigenic drive. Scalp TCR repertoire analysis is complicated because resident alphabeta T cells in normal human skin are also sequenced, whereas mouse skin is dominated by gammadelta T cells.

Trimmed from V: 1 base; trimmed from J: 1 base; junction bases lacking a gene match: 3. The CDR3 holds 15 amino acids from the cysteine to the phenylalanine. The entry retains the CDR3 DNA only, 45 bases that are in frame from base 1. The germline V gene gives CDR1 as MGHRA and CDR2 as YSYEKL. PBMCs were isolated by density centrifugation and stained for CD3, CD4 and CD8, and CD4+ and CD8+ T cells were sorted on a FACSAria. Scalp biopsies and blood samples were provided by unaffected controls. Specimen: CD8+ T cells sorted from blood. The receptor's source is a human donor in good health. This chain joins TRBV4-1 to TRBJ2-7, and TRBD1 matches 8 of the central bases. DNA sequence: TGCGCCAGCAGCCAAGGGACAGGGCTTTCCTACGAGCAGTACTTC. It is translated as CASSQGTGLSYEQYF.